This T cell receptor (beta chain) appears in the sequencing data of a study of patients and donors after allogeneic stem cell transplantation. The CDR3 totals 15 residues. Germline CDR1 and CDR2: ENHRY and SYGVKD. V was pared by 7 bases and J by 7 bases, with 10 bases of the junction left unmatched. Via MiXCR, TCRdb re-called the RT-PCR reads, giving one row per CDR3 protein. The sample carries 150,000 to 200,000 distinct CDR3 sequences, 30% recorded once. The sequenced material came from blood, either unsorted or a sorted T cell fraction (not recorded which). The source is a human donor who was either an allogeneic HSCT recipient or a stem cell or donor lymphocyte infusion donor (not recorded which). It is not recorded whose cells these are; they may come from a transplant donor. The rearrangement joins TRBV10-3 to TRBJ2-5, with TRBD1 identical over 12 bases. In DNA, the CDR3 is TGTGCCATCATGCCGGGACAGGGGGCCCCAGGGACCCAGTACTTC. Amino acids: CAIMPGQGAPGTQYF.